These 32 T cell receptor beta chains were all obtained from the same sample, sequenced in a study of control samples from healthy donors and cancer patients. Sequencing used immunoSEQ multiplex PCR; TCRdb keeps in-frame clones, though not all of them. The repertoire holds 85,000 to 90,000 clones, with around nine tenths as singletons. Input material: PBMCs. The receptors were gathered from a woman aged 50 to 60 with colorectal cancer.

Comments on this clone: Other DNA variants within this sample encode the same CDR3. The CDR3 region is CASSLAGEQFF. The CDR3 DNA follows: TGTGCCAGCAGCCTAGCGGGGGAGCAGTTCTTC. The chain is built from TRBV5-4 and TRBJ2-1, with 9 positions matching TRBD2. Trimming at V came to 4 bases and at J to 10 bases, leaving 0 bases not matched to a gene. The CDR3 runs 11 residues. The V gene's germline CDR1 is SGHNT and CDR2 YYREEE (reference sequence).

The chain links TRBV7-8 to TRBJ2-7, with 7 bases aligning to TRBD1. Germline trimming cut 0 bases from V and 4 bases from J; bases unmatched to any gene: 6. Germline CDR1 and CDR2: SGHVS and FQNEAQ. This CDR3 comprises 15 residues. The CDR3 sequence is CASSLAGTVLYEQYV. CDR3 DNA: TGTGCCAGCAGCTTAGCCGGGACAGTCTTGTACGAGCAGTACGTC.

CDR3: CASSWGTGGFTEAFF. CDR3 bases: TGCGCCAGCAGCTGGGGGACAGGCGGGTTCACTGAAGCTTTCTTT. This chain connects TRBV5-1 to TRBJ1-1; 8 bases are shared with TRBD1. Trimming took 3 bases from V and 4 from J; bases not matched to a gene: 8. CDR3 size: 15 residues. Germline V gene data show CDR1 as SGHRS and CDR2 as YFSETQ.

The chain links TRBV28 to TRBJ1-2; D perhaps matches TRBD1 (5 bases). The CDR3 sequence is 14 residues long. The V end was cut by 6 bases, the J end by 6 bases, with 17 bases between. Germline values: CDR1 MDHEN, CDR2 SYDVKM. The CDR3 loop is CASSSGTGDHGYTF. The CDR3 DNA follows: TGTGCCAGCAGCTCCGGGACTGGGGATCATGGCTACACCTTC.

This clone was recorded only once. The chain combines TRBV19 with TRBJ1-4; no clear D. V gave up 0 bases and J gave up 0 bases, with 2 bases separating them. CDR3 length: 14 residues. In germline, CDR1 is LNHDA, CDR2 SQIVND (reference sequence). The CDR3 region has the DNA TGTGCCAGTAGTATAGACTCAACTAATGAAAAACTGTTTTTT. It is translated as CASSIDSTNEKLFF.

The V and J genes are TRBV20-1 and TRBJ1-1, with D unclear. This CDR3 has 12 amino acids. Germline CDR1 is DFQATT and CDR2 is SNEGSKA (reference sequence). V was trimmed by 3 bases and J by 0 bases, leaving 5 bases between them. Written as DNA, the CDR3 is TGCAGTGCTAGTGGGATGAACACTGAAGCTTTCTTT. Translated: CSASGMNTEAFF.

V gene TRBV7-9 combines with J gene TRBJ1-1; tentative D call: TRBD1 (6 bases). V was cut by 3 bases and J by 4 bases, with 9 bases left in between. CDR1 SEHNR and CDR2 FQNEAQ come from the germline V gene (reference sequence). This CDR3 contains 13 residues. CDR3 bases: TGTGCCAGCAGCTTGCAGGGGATCACTGAAGCTTTCTTT. Translation gives CASSLQGITEAFF.

The chain combines TRBV6-5 with TRBJ2-1, with D possibly matching TRBD1 (6 bases). This CDR3 is built from 13 residues. CDR1 is MNHEY, CDR2 SVGAGI, per germline. The V and J ends lost 6 bases and 6 bases respectively, with 12 bases between them. The CDR3 bases are TGTGCCAGCAGCGAGACAGGCTCCAATGAGCAGTTCTTC. Amino acid sequence: CASSETGSNEQFF.

Turning to this clone: Other DNA sequences in the sample encode the same CDR3. J is TRBJ2-3 and V is TRBV5-1; a weak D match, TRBD1 (6 bases). The V and J ends lost 4 bases and 0 bases respectively, with 9 bases between them. The CDR3 has 14 amino acids. Germline values: CDR1 SGHRS, CDR2 YFSETQ. CDR3 bases: TGCGCCAGCAGCCCAGGGGAGAGCACAGATACGCAGTATTTT. Its protein is CASSPGESTDTQYF.

Remarks on this clone: Other DNA variants within this sample encode the same CDR3. The rearrangement links TRBV10-2 to TRBJ1-2; the D is unclear. V was shortened by 3 bases and J by 4 bases, with 3 bases between the two germline ends. This CDR3 is 11 amino acids long. From germline, CDR1 is WSHSY and CDR2 SAAADI. CDR3 residues: CASSDGYGYTF. Written as DNA, the CDR3 is TGCGCCAGCAGTGACGGCTATGGCTACACCTTC.

The CDR3 loop reads CASSIRQGASTEAFF. CDR3 DNA: TGTGCCAGCAGCATCAGACAGGGGGCAAGCACTGAAGCTTTCTTT. This chain uses TRBV7-6 with TRBJ1-1, with 10 bases matching TRBD1. The J segment lost 4 bases and the V segment lost 5 bases, leaving 7 bases of the junction unmatched. CDR1 is SGHVS and CDR2 is FNYEAQ in the germline V gene. The CDR3 extends over 15 amino acids.

The rearrangement links TRBV12-3 or TRBV12-4 to TRBJ2-2; D call uncertain. Trimming removed 5 bases at V and 7 bases at J, with 5 bases between. CDR3 length: 11 amino acids. This chain's CDR3 is CASSPLGELFF. CDR3 DNA sequence: TGTGCCAGCAGTCCCCTCGGGGAGCTGTTTTTT.

V and J are TRBV30 and TRBJ2-1, with D perhaps TRBD2 (5 bases). Germline V gives CDR1 GTSNPN, CDR2 SVGIG (reference sequence). Trimming shortened V by 3 bases and J by 9 bases, and 15 bases separated the two germline ends. This CDR3 has 13 amino acids. CDR3 sequence reads: CAWRPPGSSEQFF. The DNA of the CDR3 is TGTGCCTGGAGGCCACCGGGGTCCAGTGAGCAGTTCTTC.

V and J are TRBV7-2 and TRBJ2-7; TRBD1 matches 9 bases. CDR3 length equals 15 residues. Germline assignment: CDR1 SGHTA and CDR2 FQGNSA. With 5 bases clipped from V and 4 bases from J, the junction kept 9 bases outside the gene matches. The CDR3 reads CASSLTTGGGYEQYV. The CDR3, as DNA: TGTGCCAGCAGCCTAACTACAGGGGGCGGTTACGAGCAGTACGTC.

The CDR3 region has the DNA TGTGCCAGCAGCTTAGGGTCGGCAGCTAACAATGAGCAGTTCTTC. Its translation: CASSLGSAANNEQFF. This chain joins TRBV11-3 and TRBJ2-1; D remains ambiguous. Trimming cost V 1 base and J 5 bases, with 12 bases left between them. CDR1 is SGHNT and CDR2 is YENEEA in the germline V gene. This CDR3 is built from 15 residues.

The gene calls are TRBV3-1 (or the pseudogene TRBV3-2) and TRBJ2-6; D is possibly TRBD2 (5 bases). V lost 4 bases to trimming and J lost 0 bases, with 10 bases between them. The CDR3 totals 16 residues. The germline gives CDR1 LGHDT, CDR2 YNNKEL (reference sequence). The CDR3 nucleotides read TGTGCCAGCAGCCCGGGGTTGAGCTCTGGGGCCAACGTCCTGACTTTC. Translated: CASSPGLSSGANVLTF.

This chain joins TRBV6-1 and TRBJ2-2, with 7 nucleotides matching TRBD1. V dropped 3 bases and J dropped 6; count of bases not matched to a gene: 13. CDR3 length: 17 residues. Germline CDR1 is MNHNS and CDR2 is SASEGT. CDR3 sequence (DNA): TGTGCCAGCAGTGATGTCTATATGGCAGGGGGTCCCGGGGAGCTGTTTTTT. Translating gives CASSDVYMAGGPGELFF.

The rearrangement links TRBV30 to TRBJ1-5; unclear D gene. From germline, CDR1 is GTSNPN and CDR2 SVGIG (reference sequence). The CDR3 length is 17 residues. Deletions cut 1 base from V and 0 bases from J, with 16 bases between. CDR3: CAWSAEREWGSNQPQHF. The CDR3 DNA reads TGTGCCTGGAGTGCTGAAAGGGAGTGGGGTAGCAATCAGCCCCAGCATTTT.

The gene calls are TRBV10-1 and TRBJ2-2; D is unclear. The CDR3 loop spans 12 amino acids. Germline CDR1 WNHNN, CDR2 SYGVQD (reference sequence). V lost 6 bases and J lost 6, with 8 bases in between. The DNA of the CDR3 is TGCGCCAGCAGGTCCCAACCCGGGGAGCTGTTTTTT. This encodes CASRSQPGELFF.

The V gene is TRBV14, the J gene TRBJ1-1; tentatively, D is TRBD1 (5 bases). The V and J ends lost 0 bases and 10 bases respectively, with 12 bases between them. CDR3 length equals 13 residues. Per germline, CDR1 SGHDN and CDR2 FVKESK. The CDR3 nucleotides read TGTGCCAGCAGCCAAGATCTTCAGGGTAGAGCTTTCTTT. It yields the protein CASSQDLQGRAFF.

The chain couples TRBV7-2 to TRBJ1-2; TRBD1 might be the D (5 bases). The germline gives CDR1 SGHTA, CDR2 FQGNSA. Trimming cost V 3 bases and J 8 bases, with 16 bases left between them. The CDR3 is 14 residues long. The DNA of the CDR3 is TGTGCCAGCAGCTTGGGGGACGGCGCGGGAGGCTACACCTTC. Protein sequence: CASSLGDGAGGYTF.

About this clone: Different DNA sequences within this sample yield the same CDR3. The chain has TRBV27 and TRBJ1-2, with a weak D call TRBD1 (5 bases). CDR1 is MNHEY, CDR2 SMNVEV, per germline (reference sequence). The CDR3 sequence is 13 residues long. Trimming removed 2 bases at V and 3 bases at J, with 7 bases between. The CDR3 DNA sequence: TGTGCCAGCAGTTTAGGGGGTGACTATGGCTACACCTTC. It specifies CASSLGGDYGYTF.

V usage is TRBV24-1 and J usage is TRBJ2-5; 7 bases match TRBD1. Germline lookup yields CDR1 KGHDR and CDR2 SFDVKD. The CDR3 extends over 12 amino acids. J was trimmed by 3 bases and V by 9 bases; bases with no gene match: 3. The CDR3 DNA follows: TGTGCCACCGCGACAGGGAAAGAGACCCAGTACTTC. It yields the protein CATATGKETQYF.

The chain has TRBV18 and TRBJ1-1; no reliable D call. The CDR3 covers 15 residues. Germline V gene data show CDR1 as KGHSH and CDR2 as LQKENI. V gave up 3 bases and J gave up 1 base, with 12 bases separating them. The CDR3 region has the DNA TGTGCCAGCTCACCGCAGCAAAAAACGAACACTGAAGCTTTCTTT. This encodes CASSPQQKTNTEAFF. The complete variable domain, with remaining parts taken from reference TRBV18 and TRBJ1-1, reads NAGVMQNPRHLVRRRGQEARLRCSPMKGHSHVYWYRQLPEEGLKFMVYLQKENIIDESGMPKERFSAEFPKEGPSILRIQQVVRGDSAAYFCASSPQQKTNTEAFFGQGTRLTVV.

The chain has TRBV27 and TRBJ1-5, with D unclear. From germline, CDR1 is MNHEY and CDR2 SMNVEV (reference sequence). The CDR3 sequence is 16 residues long. Trimming stripped 5 bases from V and 2 bases from J, with 16 bases between. The CDR3 sequence: CASSNLGIGGNQPQHF. The DNA for the CDR3 is TGTGCCAGCAGTAACCTAGGGATTGGAGGCAATCAGCCCCAGCATTTT.

The chain couples TRBV4-3 to TRBJ2-3; 7 bases line up with TRBD2. This CDR3 is built from 15 residues. V trimming: 0 bases; J trimming: 6 bases; junction bases outside the gene matches: 6. Looked up from germline, CDR1 is LGHNA and CDR2 is YSLEER. This CDR3 reads CASSQDYGGSDTQYF. CDR3 DNA: TGCGCCAGCAGCCAAGATTACGGGGGGTCGGATACGCAGTATTTT.

V is TRBV28 and J is TRBJ1-5; 8 bases match TRBD1. Trimming cost V 5 bases and J 6 bases; bases outside gene matches: 6. The V gene's germline CDR1 is MDHEN and CDR2 SYDVKM. CDR3 length: 14 amino acids. CDR3 sequence (DNA): TGTGCCAGCAGTCTTACAGGGGGTGGTCAGCCCCAGCATTTT. Translation: CASSLTGGGQPQHF.

This chain connects TRBV4-2 to TRBJ2-4; 7 nucleotides agree with TRBD2. Germline values: CDR1 LGHNA, CDR2 YNFKEQ. The V segment lost 0 bases and the J segment 6 bases; nucleotides outside the gene matches: 5. The CDR3 runs 15 residues. The CDR3: CASSQDSASGNIQYF. The CDR3 bases are TGTGCCAGCAGCCAAGATTCTGCTAGCGGAAACATTCAGTACTTC.

The J gene is TRBJ1-1, the V gene TRBV6-5; D is undetermined. Trimming took off 0 bases at V and 1 base at J, with 9 bases between the two ends. This CDR3 region has 15 residues. From germline, CDR1 is MNHEY and CDR2 SVGAGI. In DNA, the CDR3 is TGTGCCAGCAGTTACTCGTGGGGAGGGAACACTGAAGCTTTCTTT. Amino acid sequence: CASSYSWGGNTEAFF.

V is TRBV27 and J is TRBJ1-2; the D gene is possibly TRBD1 (6 bases). From germline, CDR1 is MNHEY and CDR2 SMNVEV (reference sequence). The CDR3 runs to 13 residues. Trimming took 6 bases from V and 5 from J, leaving 13 bases between them. The CDR3 DNA sequence: TGTGCCAGCAGAGACACAGGGAGGTATGGCTACACCTTC. It translates to CASRDTGRYGYTF.

This CDR3 reads CASSWETGGYTF. The CDR3 DNA follows: TGTGCCAGCAGCTGGGAGACAGGTGGCTACACCTTC. The V and J genes are TRBV7-9 and TRBJ1-2; a possible D gene is TRBD1 (6 bases). The V end was cut by 4 bases, the J end by 7 bases, with 10 bases between. Germline CDR1 SEHNR, CDR2 FQNEAQ (reference sequence). The CDR3 length is 12 residues. Full variable domain (rest looked up from reference TRBV7-9 and TRBJ1-2): DTGVSQNPRHKITKRGQNVTFRCDPISEHNRLYWYRQTLGQGPEFLTYFQNEAQLEKSRLLSDRFSAERPKGSFSTLEIQRTEQGDSAMYLCASSWETGGYTFGSGTRLTVV.

The chain uses TRBV30 and TRBJ1-4; D gene unclear. The CDR3 is made up of 11 amino acids. Between the trimmed V and J ends, which lost 1 base and 8 bases, there was a span of 5 bases. Per the germline V gene, CDR1 is GTSNPN and CDR2 is SVGIG (reference sequence). In nucleotides, the CDR3 is TGTGCCTGGAGTGAGGGCGAAAAACTGTTTTTT. It translates to CAWSEGEKLFF.